This T cell receptor (beta chain) was captured in a study of cytomegalovirus exposure and HLA in healthy donors. Study results and caveats: A later analysis reportedly found fewer N-insertions in an Asian-associated ancestry cluster than the approximately 670-donor mean. The likely origin of a cluster of highly shared sequence variants was a sequencing artifact.

Researchers ran the PCR with 60 Vbeta and 13 Jbeta primers. The data were produced by immunoSEQ multiplex PCR, yet TCRdb's version contains in-frame clones alone and is incomplete. The sample contains approximately 89,000 clones, 60% to 80% of which appear only once. In the case of this clone: Antigen specificity is unknown.

This receptor was taken from a female donor in good health and CMV-seronegative. Sample: PBMCs.

This chain's CDR3 is CASSQDALGGAFYGYTF. The CDR3, as DNA: TGTGCCAGCAGCCAAGACGCCCTCGGGGGAGCCTTCTATGGCTACACCTTC. The genes are TRBV14 and TRBJ1-2; tentative D call: TRBD1 (5 bases). Germline CDR1 is SGHDN and CDR2 is FVKESK. V was shortened by 0 bases and J by 4 bases, with 18 bases between the two germline ends. The length of the CDR3 is 17 residues. Full variable domain (missing parts from reference TRBV14 and TRBJ1-2): EAGVTQFPSHSVIEKGQTVTLRCDPISGHDNLYWYRRVMGKEIKFLLHFVKESKQDESGMPNNRFLAERTGGTYSTLKVQPAELEDSGVYFCASSQDALGGAFYGYTFGSGTRLTVV.